This T cell receptor (beta chain) is drawn from a study of blood T cell repertoires in COVID-19 (dated by TCRdb to 2018 to 2020). Broadly, across the study: Samples covering the acute and convalescent phases of COVID-19 were provided by collaborators in the United States, Italy and Spain. Samples came from the ongoing ImmuneRACE study (first 160 participants) plus 1,254 subjects from 6 global collaborators. The sample metadata nearly always contained a de-identified subject ID, COVID-19 status, age in years and sex. A freely available public database, intended as a resource for researchers studying the immune response to SARS-CoV-2, is where the repertoires were released. Subjects who had been exposed to COVID-19, were actively infected with it, or had recovered from it provided the deeply sampled blood TCRbeta repertoires that made up the dataset. The prospective study material was composed of cDNA or gDNA derived from T cells, B-cell-depleted T cells, or PBMCs. Where HLA class I and class II types were available, the types were taken from metadata supplied by the sample provider, not from assay-based typing.

General findings and caveats noted by the study authors: How much clinical and demographic metadata was included differed by source and by participant, and the metadata was provided uncurated.

TCRbeta CDR3 regions were amplified from genomic DNA using the immunoSEQ Assay, a bias-controlled multiplex PCR. Processing in the source paper ran as follows. The number of nucleated cells in each sample was estimated by amplification of reference gene primers within the assay. To quantify the absolute abundance of each unique TCRbeta CDR3 rearrangement, sequence reads were collapsed and filtered. For each sample, productive Simpson clonality was calculated as the square root of Simpson's diversity index across productive rearrangements. Imported from immuneACCESS, the table was reduced by TCRdb to in-frame sequences with V and J called. These copies leave out some clones; in studies compared against another copy, an unresolved V gene accounts for under half, and the cause of the remainder is not known. V and J calls and clone size come straight from that table; D and trimming were deduced from the DNA. Within this sample are approximately 120,000 clones, with 85% of them counted one time only. The ten largest clones add up to about 6.2% of the sample.

Each collaborating institution followed its own protocols to collect whole blood in K2EDTA tubes. For TCRbeta analysis, collaborators shipped samples as frozen whole blood, isolated PBMCs, or DNA extracted from either of those sample types. V lost 2 bases and J lost 0 bases; the stretch between them is 14 bases long. Including the terminal cysteine and phenylalanine, the CDR3 comprises 16 residues. Here the CDR3 DNA is all that survives: 48 bases in frame from base 1. From the germline V gene (reference sequence), CDR1 is SGHNT and CDR2 is YYREEE. For this clone: Its antigen remains undetermined. No base-level quality is on record; no much larger clone is a single base apart.

This receptor was taken from a man aged 80 or over with active or convalescent COVID-19. The chain is encoded by TRBV5-4 joined to TRBJ1-2; possibly the D gene is TRBD1, per 6 matching bases. Material for sequencing was peripheral blood. At the DNA level, the sequence is TGTGCCAGCAGCTTCGGGACATACCGACCTAACTATGGCTACACCTTC. Its translation is CASSFGTYRPNYGYTF.